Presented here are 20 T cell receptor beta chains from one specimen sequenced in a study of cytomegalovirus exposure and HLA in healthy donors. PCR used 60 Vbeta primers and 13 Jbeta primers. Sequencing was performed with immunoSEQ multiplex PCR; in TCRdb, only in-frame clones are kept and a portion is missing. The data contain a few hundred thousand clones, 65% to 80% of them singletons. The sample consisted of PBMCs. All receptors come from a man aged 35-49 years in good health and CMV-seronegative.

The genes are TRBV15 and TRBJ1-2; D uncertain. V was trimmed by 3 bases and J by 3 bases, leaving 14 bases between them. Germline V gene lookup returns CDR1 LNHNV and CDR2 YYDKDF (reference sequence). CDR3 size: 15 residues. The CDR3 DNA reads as TGTGCCACCAGCAGCCCCTTAGGCCGGGACTATGGCTACACCTTC. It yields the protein CATSSPLGRDYGYTF.

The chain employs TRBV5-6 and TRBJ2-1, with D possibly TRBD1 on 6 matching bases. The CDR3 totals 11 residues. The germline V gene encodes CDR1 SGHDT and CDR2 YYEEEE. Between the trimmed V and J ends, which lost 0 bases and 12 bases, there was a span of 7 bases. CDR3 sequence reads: CASSLGGRQFF. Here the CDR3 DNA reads TGTGCCAGCAGCTTGGGGGGGCGGCAGTTCTTC. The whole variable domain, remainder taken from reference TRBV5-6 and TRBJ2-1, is DAGVTQSPTHLIKTRGQQVTLRCSPKSGHDTVSWYQQALGQGPQFIFQYYEEEERQRGNFPDRFSGHQFPNYSSELNVNALLLGDSALYLCASSLGGRQFFGPGTRLTVL.

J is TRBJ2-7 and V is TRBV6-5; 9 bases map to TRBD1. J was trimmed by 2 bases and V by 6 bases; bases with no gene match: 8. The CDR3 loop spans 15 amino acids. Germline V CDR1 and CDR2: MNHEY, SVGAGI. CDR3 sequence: CASSLTGGDTYEQYF. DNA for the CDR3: TGTGCCAGCAGCCTAACAGGGGGCGACACCTACGAGCAGTACTTC.

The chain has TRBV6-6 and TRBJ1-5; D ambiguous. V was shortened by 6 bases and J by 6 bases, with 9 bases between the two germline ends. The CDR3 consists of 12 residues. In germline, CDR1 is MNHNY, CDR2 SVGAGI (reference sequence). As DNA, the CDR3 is TGTGCCAGCAGCCTTCTTATTCAGCCCCAGCATTTT. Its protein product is CASSLLIQPQHF.

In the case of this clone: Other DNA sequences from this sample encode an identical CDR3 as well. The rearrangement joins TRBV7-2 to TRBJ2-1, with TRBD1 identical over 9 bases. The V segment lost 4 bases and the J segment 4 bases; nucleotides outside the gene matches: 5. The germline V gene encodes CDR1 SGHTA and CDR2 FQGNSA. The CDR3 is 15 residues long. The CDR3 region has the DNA TGTGCCAGCAGCTCGGACAGGGGATCATACAATGAGCAGTTCTTC. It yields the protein CASSSDRGSYNEQFF.

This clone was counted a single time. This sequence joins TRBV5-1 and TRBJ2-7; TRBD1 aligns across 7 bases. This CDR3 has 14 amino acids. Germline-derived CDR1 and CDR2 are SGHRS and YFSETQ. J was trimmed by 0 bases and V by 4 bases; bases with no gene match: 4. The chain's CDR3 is CASSEGQASYEQYF. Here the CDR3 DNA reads TGCGCCAGCAGCGAAGGACAGGCCTCCTACGAGCAGTACTTC.

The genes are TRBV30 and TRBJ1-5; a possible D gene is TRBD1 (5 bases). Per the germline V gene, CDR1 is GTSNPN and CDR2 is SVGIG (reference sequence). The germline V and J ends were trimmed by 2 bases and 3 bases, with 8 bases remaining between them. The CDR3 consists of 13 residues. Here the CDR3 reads CAWSSQDNQPQHF. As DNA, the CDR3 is TGTGCCTGGAGTTCACAGGACAATCAGCCCCAGCATTTT.

The CDR3 bases are TGTGCCAGTTGGGACAGTACCTATAGCAATCAGCCCCAGCATTTT. Its translation is CASWDSTYSNQPQHF. The chain carries TRBV19 and TRBJ1-5; 7 bases match TRBD1. The CDR3 extends over 15 amino acids. V was clipped by 8 bases and J by 0 bases; unmatched bases: 7. CDR1 and CDR2 (germline): LNHDA, SQIVND (reference sequence).

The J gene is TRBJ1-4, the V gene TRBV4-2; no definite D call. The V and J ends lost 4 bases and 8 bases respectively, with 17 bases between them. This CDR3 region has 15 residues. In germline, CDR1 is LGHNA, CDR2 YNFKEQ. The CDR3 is CASSPNLGLIEKLFF. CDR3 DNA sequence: TGTGCCAGCAGCCCGAACCTCGGACTCATAGAAAAACTGTTTTTT.

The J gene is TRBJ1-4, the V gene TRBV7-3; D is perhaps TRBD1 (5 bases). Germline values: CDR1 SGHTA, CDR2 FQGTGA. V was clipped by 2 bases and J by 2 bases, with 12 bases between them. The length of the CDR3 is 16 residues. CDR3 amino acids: CASSLGRVRTNEKLFF. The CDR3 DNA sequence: TGTGCCAGCAGCTTAGGCAGGGTAAGGACTAATGAAAAACTGTTTTTT. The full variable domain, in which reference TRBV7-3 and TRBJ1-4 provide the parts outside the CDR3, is GAGVSQTPSNKVTEKGKYVELRCDPISGHTALYWYRQSLGQGPEFLIYFQGTGAADDSGLPNDRFFAVRPEGSVSTLKIQRTERGDSAVYLCASSLGRVRTNEKLFFGSGTQLSVL.

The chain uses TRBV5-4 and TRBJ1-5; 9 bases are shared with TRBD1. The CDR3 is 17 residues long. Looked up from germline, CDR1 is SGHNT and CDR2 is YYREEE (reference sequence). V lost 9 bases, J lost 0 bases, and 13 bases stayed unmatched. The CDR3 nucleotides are TGTGCCACCCACTCAGGGGGACAGGGTTATAGCAATCAGCCCCAGCATTTT. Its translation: CATHSGGQGYSNQPQHF. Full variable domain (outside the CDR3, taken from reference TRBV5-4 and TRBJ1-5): ETGVTQSPTHLIKTRGQQVTLRCSSQSGHNTVSWYQQALGQGPQFIFQYYREEENGRGNFPPRFSGLQFPNYSSELNVNALELDDSALYLCATHSGGQGYSNQPQHFGDGTRLSIL.

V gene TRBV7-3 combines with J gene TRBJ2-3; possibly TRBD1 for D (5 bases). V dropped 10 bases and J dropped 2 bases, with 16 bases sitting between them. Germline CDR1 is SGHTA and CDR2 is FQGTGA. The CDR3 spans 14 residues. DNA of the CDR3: TGTGCCATTTCTAGGGGCTTGTCCACAGATACGCAGTATTTT. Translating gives CAISRGLSTDTQYF.

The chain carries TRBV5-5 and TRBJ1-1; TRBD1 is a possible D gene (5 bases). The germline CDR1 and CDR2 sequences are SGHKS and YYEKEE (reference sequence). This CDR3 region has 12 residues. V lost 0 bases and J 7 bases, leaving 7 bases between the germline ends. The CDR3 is CASSLAGLEAFF. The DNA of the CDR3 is TGTGCCAGCAGCTTGGCAGGGCTTGAAGCTTTCTTT.

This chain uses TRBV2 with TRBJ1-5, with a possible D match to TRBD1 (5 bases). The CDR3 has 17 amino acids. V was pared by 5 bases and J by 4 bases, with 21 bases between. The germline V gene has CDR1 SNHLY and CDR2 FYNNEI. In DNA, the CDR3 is TGTGCCAGCAGTAAAGAGTTAAAGACAGTTGGGAATCAGCCCCAGCATTTT. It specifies CASSKELKTVGNQPQHF. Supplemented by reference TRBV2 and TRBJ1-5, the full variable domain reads EPEVTQTPSHQVTQMGQEVILRCVPISNHLYFYWYRQILGQKVEFLVSFYNNEISEKSEIFDDQFSVERPDGSNFTLKIRSTKLEDSAMYFCASSKELKTVGNQPQHFGDGTRLSIL.

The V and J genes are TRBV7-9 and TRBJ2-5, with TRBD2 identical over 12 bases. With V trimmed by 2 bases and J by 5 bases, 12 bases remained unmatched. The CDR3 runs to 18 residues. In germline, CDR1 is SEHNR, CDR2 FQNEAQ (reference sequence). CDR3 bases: TGTGCCAGCAGCTTATTGCTTATGGGGACTAGCGGGCAGGAGACCCAGTACTTC. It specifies CASSLLLMGTSGQETQYF.

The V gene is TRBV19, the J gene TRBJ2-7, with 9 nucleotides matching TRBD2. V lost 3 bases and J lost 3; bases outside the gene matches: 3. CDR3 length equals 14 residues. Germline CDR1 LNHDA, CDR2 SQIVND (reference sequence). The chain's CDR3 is CASSMTSGNYEQYF. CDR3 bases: TGTGCCAGTAGTATGACTAGCGGTAACTACGAGCAGTACTTC.

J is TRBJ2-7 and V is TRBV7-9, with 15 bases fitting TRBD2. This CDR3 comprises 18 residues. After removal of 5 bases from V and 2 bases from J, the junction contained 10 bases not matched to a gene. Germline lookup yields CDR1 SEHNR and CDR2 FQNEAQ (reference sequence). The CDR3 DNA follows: TGTGCCAGCAGCACTCCCAACGGGACTAGCGGGAGGCCCTACGAGCAGTACTTC. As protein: CASSTPNGTSGRPYEQYF.

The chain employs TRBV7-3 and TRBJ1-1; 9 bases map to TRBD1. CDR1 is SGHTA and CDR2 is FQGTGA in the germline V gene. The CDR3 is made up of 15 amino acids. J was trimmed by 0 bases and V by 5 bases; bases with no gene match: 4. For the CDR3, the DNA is TGTGCCAGCAGCCCGGGACAGGGATTGAACACTGAAGCTTTCTTT. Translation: CASSPGQGLNTEAFF.

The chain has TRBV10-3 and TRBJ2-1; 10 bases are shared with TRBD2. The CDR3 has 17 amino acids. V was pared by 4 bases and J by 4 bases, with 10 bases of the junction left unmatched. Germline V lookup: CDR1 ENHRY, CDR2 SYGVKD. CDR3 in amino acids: CAISALKASGSYNEQFF. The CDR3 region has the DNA TGTGCCATCAGTGCACTCAAAGCTAGCGGGAGTTACAATGAGCAGTTCTTC.

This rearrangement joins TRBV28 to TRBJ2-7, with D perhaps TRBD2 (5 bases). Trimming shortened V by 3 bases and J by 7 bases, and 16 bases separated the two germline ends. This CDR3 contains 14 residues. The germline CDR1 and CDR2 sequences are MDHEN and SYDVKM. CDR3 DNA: TGTGCCAGCAGTTTCGGGTTAGCGAGAGGGGAGCAGTACTTC. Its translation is CASSFGLARGEQYF.